The rows below give T cell receptor beta chains drawn from one sample of a study of cytomegalovirus exposure and HLA in healthy donors. The table came from immunoSEQ multiplex PCR; TCRdb's copy has only in-frame clones and leaves some out. The repertoire holds about 160,000 clones, with about 95% as singletons. The sample consisted of PBMCs. These receptors were taken from a woman aged 18-29 years in good health and CMV-seronegative. Both conserved end residues are part of each CDR3. A D gene is named only where the DNA matches it firmly. Some rows have no size entry. The others give once, few or many, or a class for an expanded clone.

size,V,D,J,CDR3,DNA
-,TRBV6-5,TRBD1,TRBJ1-2,CASSYGDSYGYTF,TGTGCCAGCAGTTACGGGGACAGCTATGGCTACACCTTC
-,TRBV2,TRBD1,TRBJ2-1,CASRKGQGDYNEQFF,TGTGCCAGCCGGAAGGGACAGGGTGACTACAATGAGCAGTTCTTC
-,TRBV29-1,TRBD2,TRBJ2-1,CSVESLAGSYNEQFF,TGCAGCGTTGAGTCGCTAGCGGGGAGCTACAATGAGCAGTTCTTC
-,TRBV6-6,-,TRBJ2-3,CASTQRTPDTQYF,TGTGCCAGCACCCAAAGGACTCCAGATACGCAGTATTTT
-,TRBV19,-,TRBJ1-1,CASSIQYTEAFF,TGTGCCAGTAGCATCCAGTACACTGAAGCTTTCTTT
-,TRBV18,TRBD1,TRBJ2-3,CASSLSGTGGKDTQYF,TGTGCCAGCTCACTTTCCGGGACAGGGGGAAAAGATACGCAGTATTTT
-,TRBV4-3,-,TRBJ1-2,CASSQGPSDELRPPRGYTF,TGCGCCAGCAGCCAAGGACCTTCTGACGAGCTCAGGCCTCCTCGGGGGTACACCTTC
-,TRBV5-6,TRBD1,TRBJ2-2,CASSLLGGLNTGELFF,TGTGCCAGCAGCTTGTTAGGGGGCTTGAACACCGGGGAGCTGTTTTTT
-,TRBV7-2,TRBD1,TRBJ1-1,CASSSRGLDRVYTEAFF,TGTGCCAGCAGCTCCCGCGGACTGGACAGGGTCTACACTGAAGCTTTCTTT
-,TRBV15,-,TRBJ1-1,CATRMRETEAFF,TGTGCCACCAGGATGAGGGAAACTGAAGCTTTCTTT
-,TRBV2,TRBD1,TRBJ1-1,CASLPRTGKNTEAFF,TGTGCCAGCCTTCCCCGGACAGGAAAGAACACTGAAGCTTTCTTT
-,TRBV30,-,TRBJ1-2,CAWRVKDSNYGYTF,TGTGCCTGGAGGGTTAAGGACAGTAACTATGGCTACACCTTC
-,TRBV27,-,TRBJ2-2,CASSGGMPNTGELFF,TGTGCCAGCAGTGGAGGCATGCCGAACACCGGGGAGCTGTTTTTT
-,TRBV10-3,TRBD1,TRBJ2-3,CAISGGQGYTTDTQYF,TGTGCCATCAGTGGGGGACAGGGCTATACCACAGATACGCAGTATTTT
-,TRBV5-1,-,TRBJ2-5,CASRPWGGDQETQYF,TGCGCCAGCAGGCCGTGGGGCGGGGACCAAGAGACCCAGTACTTC
-,TRBV5-6,-,TRBJ2-4,CASSLGGDNIQYF,TGTGCCAGCAGCTTGGGGGGGGATAACATTCAGTACTTC
-,TRBV5-6,TRBD1,TRBJ2-7,CASSLGQGSVEQYF,TGTGCCAGCAGCTTGGGACAGGGGTCGGTCGAGCAGTACTTC
once,TRBV6-5,TRBD1,TRBJ1-2,CASTRTGANYGYTF,TGCGCGTCTACGAGGACAGGGGCTAACTATGGCTACACCTTC
-,TRBV6-5,-,TRBJ1-5,CASSPVRGSNQPQHF,TGTGCCAGCAGTCCCGTTAGGGGCAGCAATCAGCCCCAGCATTTT
once,TRBV10-1,-,TRBJ1-2,CASTYRDTANYGYTF,TGCGCCAGCACCTACCGGGACACTGCTAACTATGGCTACACCTTC
-,TRBV5-6,-,TRBJ2-7,CASSLIGVEQYF,TGTGCCAGCAGTTTGATAGGGGTCGAGCAGTACTTC
-,TRBV6-1,-,TRBJ2-2,CASTSSIHNTGELFF,TGTGCCAGCACTAGCAGCATTCACAACACCGGGGAGCTGTTTTTT
-,TRBV2,-,TRBJ1-4,CASSKEGYEKLFF,TGTGCCAGCAGTAAGGAGGGGTATGAAAAACTGTTTTTT
-,TRBV5-1,-,TRBJ1-4,CASSLGDANEKLFF,TGCGCCAGCAGCTTGGGAGATGCAAATGAAAAACTGTTTTTT
-,TRBV5-1,-,TRBJ2-3,CASSLVGGATDTQYF,TGCGCCAGCAGCTTGGTTGGGGGGGCCACAGATACGCAGTATTTT
-,TRBV19,-,TRBJ2-1,CASSPSTSSYNEQFF,TGTGCCAGTAGTCCGTCAACTAGCTCCTACAATGAGCAGTTCTTC
-,TRBV23-1,TRBD1,TRBJ1-1,CASRPQEGTGEAFF,TGCGCCAGCAGACCCCAGGAGGGGACAGGTGAAGCTTTCTTT
-,TRBV27,-,TRBJ2-1,CASSSLALEKAYNEQFF,TGTGCCAGCAGTTCCCTCGCGTTAGAGAAAGCCTACAATGAGCAGTTCTTC
-,TRBV7-3,TRBD1,TRBJ2-7,CASSLQGATHEQYF,TGTGCCAGCAGCTTACAGGGGGCAACCCACGAGCAGTACTTC
-,TRBV7-3,-,TRBJ2-3,CASSLTVWGADTQYF,TGTGCCAGCAGTTTAACGGTATGGGGCGCGGATACGCAGTATTTT
-,TRBV7-9,TRBD2,TRBJ2-1,CASSVSGSSYNEQFF,TGTGCCAGCAGCGTAAGCGGGAGCTCCTACAATGAGCAGTTCTTC
-,TRBV7-6,TRBD2,TRBJ2-3,CASSLASGGTDTQYF,TGTGCCAGCAGCTTAGCTAGCGGGGGGACAGATACGCAGTATTTT
-,TRBV6-6,-,TRBJ1-2,CASSYSGPLDGYTF,TGTGCCAGCAGTTACTCTGGGCCTCTGGATGGCTACACCTTC
-,TRBV7-2,TRBD1,TRBJ1-3,CASSPRTGRLSGNTIYF,TGTGCCAGCAGCCCCAGGACAGGGCGGTTGTCTGGAAACACCATATATTTT
-,TRBV5-1,TRBD1,TRBJ1-3,CASSLGQDRSGNTIYF,TGCGCCAGCAGCCTCGGACAGGACCGCTCTGGAAACACCATATATTTT
-,TRBV7-8,-,TRBJ1-3,CASSLGAGPGNTIYF,TGTGCCAGCAGCTTAGGTGCAGGGCCAGGAAACACCATATATTTT
-,TRBV5-1,TRBD1,TRBJ1-6,CASSRQGDRDFLHF,TGCGCCAGCAGCCGTCAGGGGGACAGGGATTTCCTCCACTTT
-,TRBV2,TRBD1,TRBJ1-2,CASSDETGNPPIDGYTF,TGTGCCAGCAGTGACGAGACAGGGAACCCCCCAATTGATGGCTACACCTTC
-,TRBV14,-,TRBJ1-3,CASSQGDRFSGNTIYF,TGTGCCAGCAGCCAAGGTGACAGGTTCTCTGGAAACACCATATATTTT
once,TRBV2,-,TRBJ2-1,CASSGERVGNEQFF,TGTGCCAGCAGCGGGGAGAGGGTCGGCAATGAGCAGTTCTTC
-,TRBV2,-,TRBJ1-2,CASEGGGNYGYTF,TGTGCCAGCGAGGGAGGTGGTAACTATGGCTACACCTTC
-,TRBV20-1,-,TRBJ2-3,CSAEWRGTQYF,TGCAGTGCCGAGTGGAGGGGAACGCAGTATTTT
-,TRBV5-5,-,TRBJ2-5,CASSLVPTNQETQYF,TGTGCCAGCAGCTTGGTTCCAACTAACCAAGAGACCCAGTACTTC
few,TRBV18,TRBD1,TRBJ1-2,CASSPGQRGAYGYTF,TGTGCCAGCTCGCCGGGACAGAGAGGGGCCTATGGCTACACCTTC
once,TRBV2,-,TRBJ1-5,CASSLRGNQPQHF,TGTGCCAGCAGCCTAAGAGGCAATCAGCCCCAGCATTTT
once,TRBV7-2,-,TRBJ2-3,CASSQSGTSTDTQYF,TGTGCCAGCAGCCAATCCGGGACTAGCACAGATACGCAGTATTTT
-,TRBV7-9,TRBD1,TRBJ1-1,CASSLTLDRGEAFF,TGTGCCAGCAGCTTAACCCTCGACAGGGGTGAAGCTTTCTTT
-,TRBV9,-,TRBJ1-2,CASSVINGGGYTF,TGTGCCAGCAGCGTAATCAACGGCGGGGGCTACACCTTC
-,TRBV9,-,TRBJ1-4,CASSYKAGVAEKLFF,TGTGCCAGCAGCTATAAGGCAGGGGTAGCTGAAAAACTGTTTTTT
-,TRBV7-7,TRBD1,TRBJ1-5,CASTMDRGKGQPQHF,TGTGCTAGCACCATGGACAGGGGGAAAGGTCAGCCCCAGCATTTT
-,TRBV27,TRBD1,TRBJ2-7,CASSFYRGPYEQYF,TGTGCCAGCAGTTTCTACAGGGGCCCCTACGAGCAGTACTTC
-,TRBV7-8,-,TRBJ2-7,CASGRRDRGSYEQYF,TGTGCGAGCGGGAGGAGGGACAGGGGCTCCTACGAGCAGTACTTC
-,TRBV6-9,TRBD1,TRBJ1-5,CASSYIKGTGAQHF,TGTGCCAGCAGTTATATTAAAGGGACAGGAGCCCAGCATTTT
-,TRBV6-5,TRBD1,TRBJ1-5,CASREDRAINQPQHF,TGTGCCAGCAGAGAGGACAGGGCCATCAATCAGCCCCAGCATTTT
-,TRBV6-7,-,TRBJ2-4,CASSYRTIYLAKNIQYF,TGTGCCAGCAGTTACAGGACTATATACCTAGCCAAAAACATTCAGTACTTC
-,TRBV9,-,TRBJ2-7,CASSTSGGDRPYEQYF,TGTGCCAGCAGCACGTCAGGTGGAGACAGGCCCTACGAGCAGTACTTC